This T cell receptor (beta chain) was retrieved from a study of blood T cells in healthy people across ages. CDR1 and CDR2 from the germline V gene are SGDLS and YYNGEE. With 0 bases removed from V and 0 bases from J, the gap between germline ends came to 11 bases. This CDR3 is 16 amino acids long. Peripheral blood from each donor was collected in a volume of 8.5 to 10 milliliters. Primed by a sample-barcoded 5' primer and a J-beta primer mix, a second PCR proceeded for 7 to 11 cycles. Each CDR3 protein gets one entry after TCRdb re-called the 5' RACE reads with MiXCR. The table has 660,000 or so distinct CDR3 sequences, roughly 58% seen once.

What was sequenced was blood. The receptor comes from a man aged 55 to 70 in good health. The genes are TRBV9 and TRBJ2-3; D could derive from TRBD1 or TRBD2 (5 bases each). The CDR3 DNA follows: TGTGCCAGCAGCGTAGTGGGACGGGCTAGCACAGATACGCAGTATTTT. Protein sequence: CASSVVGRASTDTQYF.